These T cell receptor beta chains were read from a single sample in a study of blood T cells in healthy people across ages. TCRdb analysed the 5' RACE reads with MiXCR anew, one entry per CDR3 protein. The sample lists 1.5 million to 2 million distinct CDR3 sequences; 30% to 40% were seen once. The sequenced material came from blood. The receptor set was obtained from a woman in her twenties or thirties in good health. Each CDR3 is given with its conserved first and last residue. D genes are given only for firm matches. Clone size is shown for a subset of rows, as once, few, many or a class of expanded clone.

cdr3_nt: TGTGCCAGCAGCTTTAGCGGGCTTACCTACGAGCAGTACTTC
cdr3_aa: CASSFSGLTYEQYF
clone_size: NA
v_call: TRBV5-4
d_call: TRBD2
j_call: TRBJ2-7

cdr3_nt: TGCGCCAGCAGCCCGGGACAGGGACACACAGATACGCAGTATTTT
cdr3_aa: CASSPGQGHTDTQYF
clone_size: few
v_call: TRBV4-1
d_call: TRBD1
j_call: TRBJ2-3

cdr3_nt: TGTGCCAGCAGCTCCCTCCGGGGGGGCATCAACGAGCAGTACTTC
cdr3_aa: CASSSLRGGINEQYF
clone_size: NA
v_call: TRBV5-4
d_call: TRBD2
j_call: TRBJ2-7

cdr3_nt: TGCAGTGCTAGACGACTAGCGGCGGAGCAGTTCTTC
cdr3_aa: CSARRLAAEQFF
clone_size: NA
v_call: TRBV20-1
d_call: TRBD2
j_call: TRBJ2-1

cdr3_nt: TGTGCCAGCACCGAAACGCGTTCTGGCCCACCGGTGGGCACAGATACGCAGTATTTT
cdr3_aa: CASTETRSGPPVGTDTQYF
clone_size: few
v_call: TRBV21-1
d_call: NA
j_call: TRBJ2-3

cdr3_nt: TGTGCCAGCAGGGTGCACTCGGGGTACAATGAGCAGTTCTTC
cdr3_aa: CASRVHSGYNEQFF
clone_size: NA
v_call: TRBV12-3/TRBV12-4
d_call: NA
j_call: TRBJ2-1

cdr3_nt: TGCGCCAGCAGCGGCGGGGGAGGGGAGCAGTACTTC
cdr3_aa: CASSGGGGEQYF
clone_size: few
v_call: TRBV5-1
d_call: TRBD2
j_call: TRBJ2-7

cdr3_nt: TGTGCCAGCAGTTTCGGACCCGATAGGACCCAGTACTTC
cdr3_aa: CASSFGPDRTQYF
clone_size: few
v_call: TRBV28
d_call: NA
j_call: TRBJ2-5

cdr3_nt: TGCGCCAGCAGCCAAGTAGCGGTCGAGACCCAGTACTTC
cdr3_aa: CASSQVAVETQYF
clone_size: NA
v_call: TRBV4-1
d_call: NA
j_call: TRBJ2-5

cdr3_nt: TGTGCCAGCACCCCCCGCTTATACACAGATACGCAGTATTTT
cdr3_aa: CASTPRLYTDTQYF
clone_size: few
v_call: TRBV7-9
d_call: NA
j_call: TRBJ2-3

cdr3_nt: TGTACCAGCAACTTGAACTCCTTTCTTCTAGCCAAAAACATTCAGTACTTC
cdr3_aa: CTSNLNSFLLAKNIQYF
clone_size: NA
v_call: TRBV21-1
d_call: NA
j_call: TRBJ2-4

cdr3_nt: TGTGCCTGGAGCAGGTCAGGGGTGAGTGAAGCTTTCTTT
cdr3_aa: CAWSRSGVSEAFF
clone_size: NA
v_call: TRBV30
d_call: NA
j_call: TRBJ1-1

cdr3_nt: TGCGCCAGCAGCCAAGGCGACCTTGAGGGCACCATATATTTT
cdr3_aa: CASSQGDLEGTIYF
clone_size: few
v_call: TRBV4-1
d_call: NA
j_call: TRBJ1-3

cdr3_nt: TGTGCCAGCACTCGGGGCGGACCGGCGGAGACCCAGTACTTC
cdr3_aa: CASTRGGPAETQYF
clone_size: few
v_call: TRBV25-1
d_call: NA
j_call: TRBJ2-5

cdr3_nt: TGTGCCAGCAGCTTTGGACTAGCGGGGGGGTTCAATGAGCAGTTCTTC
cdr3_aa: CASSFGLAGGFNEQFF
clone_size: NA
v_call: TRBV7-9
d_call: TRBD2
j_call: TRBJ2-1

cdr3_nt: TGTGCCAGCACCCTACTAGCGGGGGGAAGCTCCTACAATGAGCAGTTCTTC
cdr3_aa: CASTLLAGGSSYNEQFF
clone_size: NA
v_call: TRBV6-1
d_call: TRBD2
j_call: TRBJ2-1

cdr3_nt: TGCAGTGCCGATCGGGGGGGCCTATACAATGAGCAGTTCTTC
cdr3_aa: CSADRGGLYNEQFF
clone_size: NA
v_call: TRBV20-1
d_call: TRBD2
j_call: TRBJ2-1

cdr3_nt: TGTGCCAGCAGCCAAGATTTGCTAGGGACAGATGGCTACACCTTC
cdr3_aa: CASSQDLLGTDGYTF
clone_size: few
v_call: TRBV4-2
d_call: TRBD1
j_call: TRBJ1-2

cdr3_nt: TGCGCCCGCAGCTTAGCGGGGAATGTCCCCTACGAGCAGTACTTC
cdr3_aa: CARSLAGNVPYEQYF
clone_size: NA
v_call: TRBV5-1
d_call: TRBD2
j_call: TRBJ2-7

cdr3_nt: TGCAGTGTTTGGAATTTTGGGGGTGAGCAGTTCTTC
cdr3_aa: CSVWNFGGEQFF
clone_size: many
v_call: TRBV20-1
d_call: NA
j_call: TRBJ2-1

cdr3_nt: TGTGCCAGCAGTTACTGGGGACAGGGGGCTGATGGCTACACCTTC
cdr3_aa: CASSYWGQGADGYTF
clone_size: few
v_call: TRBV6-6
d_call: TRBD1
j_call: TRBJ1-2

cdr3_nt: TGTGCCAGCAGTTTATGGGACCTAGCCGGAGGGAGTACAGATACGCAGTATTTT
cdr3_aa: CASSLWDLAGGSTDTQYF
clone_size: NA
v_call: TRBV12-3/TRBV12-4
d_call: NA
j_call: TRBJ2-3

cdr3_nt: TGTGCCAGCAGCTTAGGTGGGGTGAACGAGCAGTACTTC
cdr3_aa: CASSLGGVNEQYF
clone_size: few
v_call: TRBV7-3
d_call: NA
j_call: TRBJ2-7

cdr3_nt: TGTGCCAGCAGCCGGCGCGAGGGCCCCATATTATGGGAGACCCAGTACTTC
cdr3_aa: CASSRREGPILWETQYF
clone_size: few
v_call: TRBV11-2
d_call: NA
j_call: TRBJ2-5

cdr3_nt: TGCAGTGCTAGAGATGGTACTAGCGGGAGCACGGCAGATACGCAGTATTTT
cdr3_aa: CSARDGTSGSTADTQYF
clone_size: NA
v_call: TRBV20-1
d_call: TRBD2
j_call: TRBJ2-3

cdr3_nt: TGCGCCAGCAGCTTGTCCGGGGGGGACGTTGAGCAGTTCTTC
cdr3_aa: CASSLSGGDVEQFF
clone_size: NA
v_call: TRBV5-1
d_call: TRBD2
j_call: TRBJ2-1

cdr3_nt: TGTGCCAGCAGTTTAGGAAGGGGACTAGCTGCGCTTGGTACGCAGTATTTT
cdr3_aa: CASSLGRGLAALGTQYF
clone_size: NA
v_call: TRBV28
d_call: TRBD2
j_call: TRBJ2-3

cdr3_nt: TGTGCCAGCATGGGCGCGCCGGAAGATACGCAGTATTTT
cdr3_aa: CASMGAPEDTQYF
clone_size: once
v_call: TRBV28
d_call: NA
j_call: TRBJ2-3

cdr3_nt: TGTGCCAGCAGCGGCGGGACTGGCCCCACCTACGAGCAGTACTTC
cdr3_aa: CASSGGTGPTYEQYF
clone_size: NA
v_call: TRBV7-2
d_call: NA
j_call: TRBJ2-7

cdr3_nt: TGCAGCGTGTCGACTAGCGGGAGGGCCGAGACCTACAATGAGCAGTTCTTC
cdr3_aa: CSVSTSGRAETYNEQFF
clone_size: NA
v_call: TRBV29-1
d_call: TRBD2
j_call: TRBJ2-1

cdr3_nt: TGTGCCAGCAGTCCGAGGAGGCTCACAGGGGTCGGGGCCAACGTCCTGACTTTC
cdr3_aa: CASSPRRLTGVGANVLTF
clone_size: NA
v_call: TRBV28
d_call: TRBD1
j_call: TRBJ2-6

cdr3_nt: TGTGCCAGCAGCCAAGGCCCCGGTATCTACTACGAGCAGTACTTC
cdr3_aa: CASSQGPGIYYEQYF
clone_size: few
v_call: TRBV14
d_call: NA
j_call: TRBJ2-7

cdr3_nt: TGTGCTAGTGGTTTGGTACCCGGCTTGGGGGCTAACACCGGGGAGCTGTTTTTT
cdr3_aa: CASGLVPGLGANTGELFF
clone_size: NA
v_call: TRBV12-5
d_call: NA
j_call: TRBJ2-2

cdr3_nt: TGTGCCAGCCAGGCAGGGGTCAATGAGCAGTTCTTC
cdr3_aa: CASQAGVNEQFF
clone_size: NA
v_call: TRBV28
d_call: NA
j_call: TRBJ2-1

cdr3_nt: TGCAGTGCTAGGGCGATGGCTGGCAACCCGTACGAGCAGTACTTC
cdr3_aa: CSARAMAGNPYEQYF
clone_size: few
v_call: TRBV20-1
d_call: NA
j_call: TRBJ2-7

cdr3_nt: TGCAGTGCTTTAGCCAGCTCGGCTAGCGGGGAGCAGTTCTTC
cdr3_aa: CSALASSASGEQFF
clone_size: NA
v_call: TRBV20-1
d_call: TRBD2
j_call: TRBJ2-1

cdr3_nt: TGTGCCACCGAAGCAGGCCTCCAAGAGACCCAGTACTTC
cdr3_aa: CATEAGLQETQYF
clone_size: many
v_call: TRBV10-3
d_call: NA
j_call: TRBJ2-5

cdr3_nt: TGTGCCAGCTCCGTAGGACTAGTCTACGAGCAGTACTTC
cdr3_aa: CASSVGLVYEQYF
clone_size: few
v_call: TRBV28
d_call: TRBD2
j_call: TRBJ2-7

cdr3_nt: TGTGCCATCAGTGAGCGCAGAGAGACCCAGTACTTC
cdr3_aa: CAISERRETQYF
clone_size: NA
v_call: TRBV10-3
d_call: NA
j_call: TRBJ2-5

cdr3_nt: TGTGCCAGCAGCTTATACCGCCGAGTCTCCTACGAGCAGTACTTC
cdr3_aa: CASSLYRRVSYEQYF
clone_size: NA
v_call: TRBV5-6
d_call: NA
j_call: TRBJ2-7

cdr3_nt: TGTGCCAGCAGCGAAGGACAGTACACCGGGGAGCTGTTTTTT
cdr3_aa: CASSEGQYTGELFF
clone_size: NA
v_call: TRBV13
d_call: NA
j_call: TRBJ2-2

cdr3_nt: TGCGCCAGCAGCCAAGATCGGGGGCTAGCGGACAAGTCCTACGAGCAGTACTTC
cdr3_aa: CASSQDRGLADKSYEQYF
clone_size: NA
v_call: TRBV4-1
d_call: NA
j_call: TRBJ2-7

cdr3_nt: TGTGCCAGCAGCGGTAGCGGGAGTGGGCAGTATTTT
cdr3_aa: CASSGSGSGQYF
clone_size: few
v_call: TRBV9
d_call: TRBD2
j_call: TRBJ2-3

cdr3_nt: TGCAGCGTTGAATTGACGAACGAGCAGTACTTC
cdr3_aa: CSVELTNEQYF
clone_size: once
v_call: TRBV29-1
d_call: NA
j_call: TRBJ2-7

cdr3_nt: TGTGCCACCCCAGTGAAGAAGGGGATGAACACTGAAGCTTTCTTT
cdr3_aa: CATPVKKGMNTEAFF
clone_size: NA
v_call: TRBV2
d_call: NA
j_call: TRBJ1-1

cdr3_nt: TGTGCCAGCAGTTTGGGGGCAGCAGATACGCAGTATTTT
cdr3_aa: CASSLGAADTQYF
clone_size: many
v_call: TRBV7-9
d_call: NA
j_call: TRBJ2-3

cdr3_nt: TGCGCCAGCAGCTTGGCGCTGGCAACCGGAGGAGAGAACTATGGCTACACCTTC
cdr3_aa: CASSLALATGGENYGYTF
clone_size: NA
v_call: TRBV5-1
d_call: NA
j_call: TRBJ1-2

cdr3_nt: TGTGCCAGCCTAGATAGGACCGGGACAGGAGTGGGCGAGCAGTACTTC
cdr3_aa: CASLDRTGTGVGEQYF
clone_size: once
v_call: TRBV12-3/TRBV12-4
d_call: TRBD1
j_call: TRBJ2-7

cdr3_nt: TGCAGTCCCCCTTTGGCTAGCGGGACCGATGAGCAGTTCTTC
cdr3_aa: CSPPLASGTDEQFF
clone_size: few
v_call: TRBV20-1
d_call: TRBD2
j_call: TRBJ2-1

cdr3_nt: TGCAGCGTTGGCCCTCTCCGCGACAGGCCGGGGGGCCCAGATACGCAGTATTTT
cdr3_aa: CSVGPLRDRPGGPDTQYF
clone_size: many
v_call: TRBV29-1
d_call: NA
j_call: TRBJ2-3

cdr3_nt: TGTGCCAGCAGCCACGGTATGTGGTATTTT
cdr3_aa: CASSHGMWYF
clone_size: few
v_call: TRBV4-2
d_call: NA
j_call: TRBJ2-3

cdr3_nt: TGTGCCAGCAGTCAGGAGGCTTCTTCCACAGATACGCAGTATTTT
cdr3_aa: CASSQEASSTDTQYF
clone_size: few
v_call: TRBV27
d_call: NA
j_call: TRBJ2-3